This TCR beta chain was recovered during a study of CD8 T cells in Susac syndrome (dated by TCRdb to about 2019). General notes on the study: Among the sequenced Susac syndrome patients, about six had clinically active disease and under 10 were in clinical remission. At blood withdrawal, Susac syndrome patients were therapy-naive, treated with corticosteroids (with IVIg additionally given to some), or treated with IVIg alone. Whether CD8+ T cell activation and differentiation in Susac syndrome was antigen driven was tested using repertoire sequencing. General study outcomes and caveats: The CD4+ T cell repertoire of patients with Susac syndrome showed no detectable clonal expansion. The TCR sequencing and HLA analysis was acknowledged to have included a relatively small number of individuals.

V lost 8 bases and J lost 7 bases; the stretch between them is 14 bases long. CDR3 length: 13 amino acids, cysteine to phenylalanine. The sequence is cut down to CDR3 DNA, 39 bases in frame from base 1. The germline V gene sets CDR1 to SGHTA and CDR2 to FQGTGA. As to this clonotype: The target of this receptor is not known. Base qualities are not recorded, but no much larger clone differs from it by a single base.

Peripheral blood CD8+ and CD4+ T cells from healthy donors, Susac syndrome patients and multiple sclerosis patients were profiled by high-throughput TCR beta sequencing. Susac syndrome patients met recently defined diagnostic criteria for definite or probable disease. Bulk CD8+ and CD4+ T cells were purified by magnetic negative isolation, while CD8+ TEMRA cells were enriched using FACS. Blood was drawn into EDTA tubes, processed within 24 hours, and PBMCs were isolated by density gradient centrifugation. PBMCs intended for TCR sequencing were cryopreserved in liquid nitrogen and were subsequently thawed in a 37 degrees C water bath. Purity of sorted or isolated CD4+, CD8+ and CD8+ TEMRA cells was at least 90%. RNA was extracted with the RNeasy kit and roughly 0.45 to 1 ug was reverse transcribed using random hexamers. TCR beta CDR3 regions were amplified with the immunoSEQ multiplex PCR assay covering 54 Vbeta and 13 Jbeta segments. To correct PCR amplification bias, a synthetic template baseline was used for both primer optimization and computational correction. As for how the authors treated the data: Reads were annotated to V, D and J genes per IMGT and analyzed with immunoSEQ Analyzer, keeping only productive sequences. Clonality was calculated as one minus the Shannon entropy normalized by log2 of the number of productive unique sequences. For each patient and control, public and private clones were evaluated among the 100 most prevalent clones. Clones were defined as Susac-specific if absent from the healthy and MS cohorts, from around 1,100 published viral clones and from other ImmuneACCESS disease sequences. The public reads were reanalyzed by TCRdb: fastp trimming at Q25, MiXCR alignment, in-frame beta chains only. Every CDR3 protein is listed once, alongside the most common genes and DNA of its rows. The V and J calls here are based on TCRdb, not the publication. The sample table contains 130,000 to 150,000 distinct CDR3 sequences; only one count was recorded for 90% to 96% of them. 0.065% to 0.095% of the sample comes from the top ten.

This chain is built from TRBV7-3 and TRBJ2-2; possibly the D gene is TRBD1, per 6 matching bases. This clonotype was sampled from a human donor with Susac syndrome. Sequencing was done on a sample of CD4+ T cells from PBMCs. The CDR3 sequence is CASQGQAYGELFF. Read as DNA, the sequence is TGTGCCAGCCAGGGACAAGCTTACGGGGAGCTGTTTTTT.